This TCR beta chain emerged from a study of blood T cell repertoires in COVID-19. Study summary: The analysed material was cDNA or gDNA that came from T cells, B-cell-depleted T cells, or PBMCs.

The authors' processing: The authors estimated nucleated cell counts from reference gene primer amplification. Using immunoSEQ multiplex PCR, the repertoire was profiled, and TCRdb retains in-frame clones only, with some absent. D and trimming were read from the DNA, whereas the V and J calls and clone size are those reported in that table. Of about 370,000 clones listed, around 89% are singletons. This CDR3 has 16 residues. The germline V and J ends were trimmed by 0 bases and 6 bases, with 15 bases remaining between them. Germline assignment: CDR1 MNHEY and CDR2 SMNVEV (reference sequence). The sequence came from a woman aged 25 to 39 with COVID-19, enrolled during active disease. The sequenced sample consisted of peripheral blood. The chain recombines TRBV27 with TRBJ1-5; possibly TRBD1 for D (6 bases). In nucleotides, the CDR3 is TGTGCCAGCAGTTTATCGTCCAGGGGAGGGGGTCAGCCCCAGCATTTT. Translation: CASSLSSRGGGQPQHF.